Detailed here is one TCR beta chain. What it recognizes is unknown. Germline lookup yields CDR1 SNHLY and CDR2 FYNNEI. V lost 5 bases, J lost 6 bases, and 17 bases lay in between. The CDR3 is 14 residues long. This entry belongs to a study of CD4 T cells in relation to SARS-CoV-2 and coronaviruses. Survey-level TCR-beta sequencing used DNA from CEF-cultured naive and memory CD4+ T cells. The repertoire was sequenced with immunoSEQ multiplex PCR; TCRdb's copy has only in-frame clones and lacks some. The sample yields about 36,000 clones, 70% to 85% seen once. This rearrangement joins TRBV2 to TRBJ2-7; weak D call: TRBD2 (6 bases). The clonotype was recovered from an adult with COVID-19. The material sequenced was naive CD4+ T cells from PBMCs, cultured in vitro. Subset noted: naive CD4+ T cells isolated by negative enrichment. The CDR3, as DNA: TGTGCCAGCAGTCTCGGCGGGGCCCTTGGCGAGCAGTACTTC. This gives the protein CASSLGGALGEQYF.